This T cell receptor beta chain was documented in a study of graft-versus-host responses after intestinal transplantation. Study summary: After anti-thymocyte globulin induction, recipients took tacrolimus and steroids for about 3 years. General study results and limits: Present in recipient marrow, GvH clones included some that appeared first in ileum or blood.

This clone has just one count. Its antigen is undetermined. The V and J ends lost 3 bases and 0 bases respectively, with 12 bases between them. The CDR3 totals 16 residues. Germline V gives CDR1 KGHSH, CDR2 LQKENI. Repertoires were generated with immunoSEQ multiplex PCR, while TCRdb's copy carries only in-frame clones and drops some. The data contain 90,000 to 150,000 clones, approximately 95% of them singletons. Sequenced here: unstimulated CD4+ T cells sorted from spleen or lymph node cells, sampled before intestinal transplant. The chain is built from TRBV18 and TRBJ2-1; the D gene is possibly TRBD2 (5 bases). The source is a human donor who received an intestinal transplant. As DNA, the CDR3 is TGTGCCAGCTCACCGGTAATAGCGAGCTCCTACAATGAGCAGTTCTTC. It is translated as CASSPVIASSYNEQFF.